This T cell receptor beta chain was sequenced in a study of memory CD4+ T cells and cytomegalovirus serostatus. Details on this clone: What it binds is not known.

V gave up 0 bases and J gave up 3 bases, with 9 bases separating them. This CDR3 contains 15 residues. Germline CDR1 reads MNHEY; CDR2 reads SVGAGI. Single viable CD3+CD4+CD8-CD45RO+ cells were sorted as the memory CD4+ T cells. Positive selection with CD4 microbeads enriched total CD4+ T cells. Findings and caveats of the study: Suggested: most of the CMV-linked TCR signature lies in CD4+ memory cells.

The authors' processing: After removing out-of-frame reads, approximately 2.2 million distinct TCRbeta sequences remained. TCRdb's copy holds only in-frame clones and misses some; the assay was immunoSEQ multiplex PCR. V, J and clone size derive from that table, while D and trimming were established from the DNA sequence. This table has around 38,000 clones, roughly four fifths appearing once. This receptor was taken from an adult in good health and CMV-seronegative. This chain links TRBV6-5 with TRBJ2-4, with TRBD1 as a possible D gene (6 bases). The sequenced sample consisted of memory CD4+ T cells from blood. CDR3 DNA: TGTGCCAGCAGTTACTCAGGGGACAACAAAAACATTCAGTACTTC. This translates into CASSYSGDNKNIQYF.